The 15 T cell receptor beta chains in this list originate from one sample, sequenced in a study of control samples from healthy donors and cancer patients. Assay: immunoSEQ multiplex PCR; the TCRdb copy retains only in-frame clones and omits some. The sample contains some 130,000 clones, 92% of which appear only once. Sequencing was performed on blood. These receptors all stem from a man aged 25-40 years in good health.

The gene calls are TRBV15 and TRBJ2-6, with D maybe TRBD1 (6 bases). There are 15 residues in the CDR3. Germline values: CDR1 LNHNV, CDR2 YYDKDF (reference sequence). Trimming removed 4 bases at V and 2 bases at J, with 9 bases between. The CDR3 loop reads CATSTRTAGANVLTF. The CDR3 region has the DNA TGTGCCACCAGCACCCGGACAGCTGGGGCCAACGTCCTGACTTTC.

CDR3 residues: CASSPPGQGNEQYF. DNA of the CDR3: TGTGCCAGCTCACCCCCGGGACAGGGGAACGAGCAGTACTTC. The chain recombines TRBV18 with TRBJ2-7, with 10 positions matching TRBD1. Trimming removed 3 bases from V and 5 bases from J; junction bases left unmatched: 4. This CDR3 is 14 amino acids long. Looked up from germline, CDR1 is KGHSH and CDR2 is LQKENI.

The chain joins TRBV7-9 to TRBJ1-3; D gene uncertain. The CDR3 length is 12 residues. Between the trimmed V and J ends, which lost 0 bases and 3 bases, there was a span of 0 bases. Germline CDR1 and CDR2: SEHNR and FQNEAQ (reference sequence). CDR3 protein: CASSLAGNTIYF. The CDR3 coding sequence is TGTGCCAGCAGCTTAGCTGGAAACACCATATATTTT.

The V and J genes are TRBV7-3 and TRBJ2-5; 8 positions match TRBD1. There are 18 residues in the CDR3. After removal of 2 bases from V and 2 bases from J, the junction contained 13 bases not matched to a gene. The germline V gene has CDR1 SGHTA and CDR2 FQGTGA. CDR3: CASSLLRWTGFGQETQYF. CDR3 nucleotide sequence: TGTGCCAGCAGCTTATTACGGTGGACAGGGTTTGGACAAGAGACCCAGTACTTC.

This chain joins TRBV18 and TRBJ2-5, with 7 bases matching TRBD1. The trim removed 3 bases at V and 5 bases at J, leaving 12 bases unmatched. CDR3 length: 16 amino acids. In germline, CDR1 is KGHSH, CDR2 LQKENI. CDR3 bases: TGTGCCAGCTCACCGAATTCCGACAGGGTCTCCGAGACCCAGTACTTC. Translation: CASSPNSDRVSETQYF.

The J gene is TRBJ1-2, the V gene TRBV4-3; 10 bases align to TRBD1. The V gene end was trimmed by 4 bases and the J gene end by 1 base; junction bases not matched to a gene: 3. The CDR3 contains 15 residues. The germline gives CDR1 LGHNA, CDR2 YSLEER. The CDR3 region is CASSRDRGFNYGYTF. DNA of the CDR3: TGCGCCAGCAGCCGGGACAGGGGATTTAACTATGGCTACACCTTC.

The chain joins TRBV7-9 to TRBJ1-4; no firm D call. The V gene's germline CDR1 is SEHNR and CDR2 FQNEAQ (reference sequence). With 5 bases removed from V and 8 bases from J, the gap between germline ends came to 18 bases. The CDR3 runs to 15 residues. CDR3 coding DNA: TGTGCCAGCAGCGCTCTCAGTCGGGAAGACGAAAAACTGTTTTTT. It encodes CASSALSREDEKLFF.

The V call is TRBV19, the J call TRBJ1-1; possible D gene TRBD1, 5 bases. Germline lookup yields CDR1 LNHDA and CDR2 SQIVND (reference sequence). This CDR3 region has 14 residues. Trimming took off 4 bases at V and 6 bases at J, with 15 bases between the two ends. For the CDR3, the DNA is TGTGCCAGTAGTAGTCAAGGGGTTAACCCTGAAGCTTTCTTT. This encodes CASSSQGVNPEAFF.

The V and J genes are TRBV7-2 and TRBJ2-5; unclear D gene. The germline V and J ends were trimmed by 2 bases and 1 base, with 5 bases remaining between them. CDR3 length equals 13 residues. Germline V gene data show CDR1 as SGHTA and CDR2 as FQGNSA. The CDR3 DNA follows: TGTGCCAGCAGCTTACGTTCCCAAGAGACCCAGTACTTC. Amino acid sequence: CASSLRSQETQYF.

V and J are TRBV19 and TRBJ2-7, with 8 nucleotides matching TRBD2. This CDR3 contains 13 residues. The V segment lost 4 bases and the J segment 3 bases; nucleotides outside the gene matches: 2. CDR1 LNHDA and CDR2 SQIVND come from the germline V gene (reference sequence). The CDR3 coding sequence is TGTGCCAGTAGTAACAGCGGGAGCTACGAGCAGTACTTC. Encoded protein: CASSNSGSYEQYF. Filled out from reference TRBV19 and TRBJ2-7, the complete variable domain reads DGGITQSPKYLFRKEGQNVTLSCEQNLNHDAMYWYRQDPGQGLRLIYYSQIVNDFQKGDIAEGYSVSREKKESFPLTVTSAQKNPTAFYLCASSNSGSYEQYFGPGTRLTVT.

This chain uses TRBV3-1 (or the pseudogene TRBV3-2) with TRBJ2-7; TRBD1 matches 9 bases. This CDR3 region has 14 residues. Trimming took 4 bases from V and 3 from J; bases not matched to a gene: 4. Germline CDR1 is LGHDT and CDR2 is YNNKEL (reference sequence). The chain's CDR3 is CASSRDRDIYEQYF. The CDR3 DNA follows: TGTGCCAGCAGCCGGGACAGGGACATCTACGAGCAGTACTTC.

This chain connects TRBV2 to TRBJ2-3; D gene uncertain. From germline, CDR1 is SNHLY and CDR2 FYNNEI. Trimming removed 0 bases at V and 3 bases at J, with 4 bases between. CDR3 size: 13 residues. CDR3 sequence (DNA): TGTGCCAGCAGTGAAGCGACTACAGATACGCAGTATTTT. It specifies CASSEATTDTQYF.

The CDR3 reads CASSGLGGRSGYTF. Written as DNA, the CDR3 is TGTGCCAGCAGTGGATTAGGGGGGCGGTCGGGCTACACCTTC. The chain employs TRBV2 and TRBJ1-2; possibly TRBD1 for D (6 bases). This CDR3 spans 14 amino acids. Trimming cost V 4 bases and J 8 bases, with 17 bases left between them. CDR1 and CDR2 from the germline V gene are SNHLY and FYNNEI.

In its sample, this clone was seen once. The rearrangement links TRBV7-9 to TRBJ2-1; 7 bases line up with TRBD1. V was pared by 1 base and J by 6 bases, with 0 bases of the junction left unmatched. This CDR3 contains 13 residues. The V gene's germline CDR1 is SEHNR and CDR2 FQNEAQ (reference sequence). The CDR3 region has the DNA TGTGCCAGCAGCTTAGGGACAGGCAATGAGCAGTTCTTC. Amino acids: CASSLGTGNEQFF. Variable domain in full (rest from reference TRBV7-9 and TRBJ2-1): DTGVSQNPRHKITKRGQNVTFRCDPISEHNRLYWYRQTLGQGPEFLTYFQNEAQLEKSRLLSDRFSAERPKGSFSTLEIQRTEQGDSAMYLCASSLGTGNEQFFGPGTRLTVL.

This chain uses TRBV6-5 with TRBJ1-3, with D uncertain. CDR3 length: 15 residues. Deletions cut 7 bases from V and 1 base from J, with 14 bases between. Germline lookup yields CDR1 MNHEY and CDR2 SVGAGI. The CDR3 loop is CASINFATSGNTIYF. The CDR3 nucleotides read TGTGCCAGCATCAATTTCGCAACTTCTGGAAACACCATATATTTT.